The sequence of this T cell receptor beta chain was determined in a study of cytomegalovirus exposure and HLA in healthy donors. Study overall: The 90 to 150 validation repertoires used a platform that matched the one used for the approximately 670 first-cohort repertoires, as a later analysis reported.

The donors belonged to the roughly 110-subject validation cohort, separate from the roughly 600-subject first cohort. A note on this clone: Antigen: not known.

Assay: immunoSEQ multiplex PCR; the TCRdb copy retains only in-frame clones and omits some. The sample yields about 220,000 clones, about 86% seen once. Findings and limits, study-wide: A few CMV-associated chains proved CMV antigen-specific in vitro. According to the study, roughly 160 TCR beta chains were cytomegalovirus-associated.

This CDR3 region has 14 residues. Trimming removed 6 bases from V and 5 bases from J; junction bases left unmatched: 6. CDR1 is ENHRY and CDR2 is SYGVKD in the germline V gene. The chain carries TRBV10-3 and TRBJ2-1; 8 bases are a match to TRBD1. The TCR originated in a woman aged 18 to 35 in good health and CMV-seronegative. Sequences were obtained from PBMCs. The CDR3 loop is CAIRSGGRDNEQFF. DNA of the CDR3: TGTGCCATCAGGTCAGGGGGCAGGGACAATGAGCAGTTCTTC.